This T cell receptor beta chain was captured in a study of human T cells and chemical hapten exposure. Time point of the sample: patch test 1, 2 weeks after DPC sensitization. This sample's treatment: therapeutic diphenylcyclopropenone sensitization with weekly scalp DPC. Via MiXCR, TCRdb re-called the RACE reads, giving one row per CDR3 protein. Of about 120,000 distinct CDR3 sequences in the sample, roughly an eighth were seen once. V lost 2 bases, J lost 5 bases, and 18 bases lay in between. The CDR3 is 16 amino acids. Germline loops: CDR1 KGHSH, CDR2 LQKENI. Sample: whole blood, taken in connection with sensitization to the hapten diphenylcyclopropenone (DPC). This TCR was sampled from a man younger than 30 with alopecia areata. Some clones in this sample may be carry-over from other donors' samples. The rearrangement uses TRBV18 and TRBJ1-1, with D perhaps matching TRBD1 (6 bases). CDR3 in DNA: TGTGCCAGCTCACCATCCCCCACAGGGCGGGCGACTGAAGCTTTCTTT. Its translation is CASSPSPTGRATEAFF. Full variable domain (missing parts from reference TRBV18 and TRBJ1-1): NAGVMQNPRHLVRRRGQEARLRCSPMKGHSHVYWYRQLPEEGLKFMVYLQKENIIDESGMPKERFSAEFPKEGPSILRIQQVVRGDSAAYFCASSPSPTGRATEAFFGQGTRLTVV.